Here is one T cell receptor beta chain with its context. Its antigen is currently not known. No base-level quality is on record; no much larger clone is a single base apart. These data are taken from a study of OX40 agonist ivuxolimab in advanced cancers. Regarding the research as a whole: The costimulatory receptor OX40 (CD134) was targeted by ivuxolimab, a fully human IgG2 agonistic monoclonal antibody. Intravenous ivuxolimab was administered to patients every 2 weeks at six dose levels: 0.01, 0.1, 0.3, 1.5, 3 and 10 mg/kg. Of the roughly 51 patients in dose escalation, about 20 had hepatocellular carcinoma, around 15 had melanoma, 9 had renal cell carcinoma and 9 had head and neck cancer. The dose-escalation cohort was around 84% male with a mean age of about 65 years, ranging from roughly 23 to 85. Prior anti-PD-1, anti-PD-L1 or anti-CTLA-4 therapy was permitted, and approximately 42% of dose-escalation patients had received checkpoint inhibitors. Partial responses were achieved by three dose-escalation patients, of whom one had hepatocellular carcinoma and two had cutaneous melanoma. Peripheral TCRbeta sequencing was intended to test whether TCR sequence diversity was altered and clonal T-cell expansion was caused by ivuxolimab. The paper covers the monotherapy dose-escalation part of the phase I ivuxolimab trial, which included N ≈ 50 patients. Here is what the overall study found, with its caveats: Which antigens the clonally expanded peripheral T cells were specific for was not determined. Clonal expansion of both CD4+ and CD8+ blood T cells was observed from baseline to week 6 at doses 0.1 to 3.0 mg/kg. After ivuxolimab, more expanded clones were found on average in CD8+ T cells than in CD4+ T cells. In the 0.1-3.0 mg/kg groups, partial responders were among the patients with the lowest normalized peripheral clonal expansion, particularly in CD8+ T cells. Low levels of normalized T-cell clonal expansion were also seen in some patients who did not respond.

Patients with a history of autoimmune disease or receiving systemic immunosuppression were excluded from the trial. Peripheral blood for TCR sequencing was collected from all dose cohorts at baseline, on cycle 4 day 1, and on cycle 7 day 1. The samples were taken from a phase I, first-in-human, multicenter, open-label dose-escalation trial of ivuxolimab. Adults with locally advanced or metastatic melanoma, renal cell carcinoma, hepatocellular carcinoma or head and neck squamous cell carcinoma were enrolled in the trial. CD4+ and CD8+ T cells were sorted separately from peripheral blood before TCR sequencing. For sequencing of the TCRbeta CDR3 region, genomic DNA was extracted from the sorted cells. The immunoSEQ Assay was used for sequencing of TCRbeta CDR3 regions. Sourced from immuneACCESS, this table was stored by TCRdb with only in-frame sequences that have V and J called. A share of the clones is absent; for the studies checked, an unresolved V gene accounts for under half, and the remainder has no known explanation. The sample includes about 91,000 clones, with more than 75% observed a single time. Of the sample, roughly 4% falls within the top ten clones.

CDR1 and CDR2 were assigned from the germline V gene (reference sequence) as LNHDA and SQIVND. V lost 5 bases and J lost 4 bases; the stretch between them is 17 bases long. From its cysteine to its phenylalanine, the CDR3 spans 16 amino acids. The CDR3 DNA has 48 bases and is translated from base 1. In this chain, TRBV19 is recombined with TRBJ2-2, with TRBD1 as a weak D call on 6 bases. Sample: CD4+ or CD8+ T cells sorted from blood, taken in a trial of the OX40 agonist ivuxolimab. The receptor was derived from an adult with an advanced solid tumor such as melanoma, head and neck, liver or kidney cancer. The CDR3 region has the sequence CASSPSGGAGTGELFF. The sequenced DNA is TGTGCCAGTAGTCCATCTGGGGGCGCGGGCACCGGGGAGCTGTTTTTT.